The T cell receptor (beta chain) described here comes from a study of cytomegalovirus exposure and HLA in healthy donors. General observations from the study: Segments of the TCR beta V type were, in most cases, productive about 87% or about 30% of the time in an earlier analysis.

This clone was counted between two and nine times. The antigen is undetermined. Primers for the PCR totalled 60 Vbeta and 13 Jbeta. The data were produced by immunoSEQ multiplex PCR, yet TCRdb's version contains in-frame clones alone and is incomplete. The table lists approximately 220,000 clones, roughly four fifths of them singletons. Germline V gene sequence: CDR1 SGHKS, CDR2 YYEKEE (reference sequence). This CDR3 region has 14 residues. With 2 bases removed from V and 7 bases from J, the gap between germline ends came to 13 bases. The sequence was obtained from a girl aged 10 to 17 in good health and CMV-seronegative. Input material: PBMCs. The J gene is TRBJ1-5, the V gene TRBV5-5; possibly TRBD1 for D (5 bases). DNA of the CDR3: TGTGCCAGCAGCTTCTTCAGGGTTGGACAGCCCCAGCATTTT. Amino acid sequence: CASSFFRVGQPQHF.